A single TCR beta chain is shown here with its context. The target antigen is unknown. Ulcerative colitis patients received no immunosuppressive medication before the diagnostic colonoscopy. The blood sample was taken during the colonoscopy visit. The record originates from a study of pediatric ulcerative colitis. Samples were sequenced at Survey level, maximum 500,000 reads. The repertoire was sequenced with immunoSEQ multiplex PCR; TCRdb's copy has only in-frame clones and lacks some. The table has fewer than 15,000 clones, 85% to 90% seen once. Overall study findings and caveats: Rectal repertoires separated controls, mild-moderate and acute severe colitis.

The receptor was derived from a boy aged 10-17 years with moderate ulcerative colitis. Sample: blood.

The CDR3 nucleotides are TGTGCCAGCAGCCTGAGAACAGAGACCTATGGCTACACCTTC. It specifies CASSLRTETYGYTF. V is TRBV7-8 and J is TRBJ1-2; no clear D gene. The CDR3 is 14 residues long. Germline V CDR1 and CDR2: SGHVS, FQNEAQ. The germline V and J ends were trimmed by 5 bases and 4 bases, with 14 bases remaining between them.